The 22 T cell receptor beta chains given below trace back to one sample, sequenced in a study of Graves' ophthalmopathy and Graves' hyperthyroidism. TCR beta CDR3 regions were amplified from RNA transcripts. The first-round RT-PCR employed HTBI primers together with the Qiagen OneStep RT-PCR kit. A multiplex PCR was then performed as the second round. TCRdb passed the multiplex PCR reads through MiXCR, listing each CDR3 protein once. The table has hundreds of thousands of distinct CDR3 sequences, about 40% seen once; the top ten hold around 3.3%. Material: peripheral blood. Every receptor here comes from an adult man with Graves' ophthalmopathy.

Many counts were recorded for this clonotype. The chain recombines TRBV20-1 with TRBJ1-5; no reliable D call. Between the trimmed V and J ends, which lost 2 bases and 0 bases, there was a span of 11 bases. Germline V gene lookup returns CDR1 DFQATT and CDR2 SNEGSKA (reference sequence). This CDR3 is built from 15 residues. The CDR3, as DNA: TGCAGTGCTAGATCGTCAGGTAATAGCAATCAGCCCCAGCATTTT. Residues: CSARSSGNSNQPQHF.

The chain uses TRBV11-2 and TRBJ1-1; 9 nucleotides line up with TRBD1. Trimming removed 6 bases from V and 3 bases from J; junction bases left unmatched: 8. There are 15 residues in the CDR3. Germline V gene lookup returns CDR1 SGHAT and CDR2 FQNNGV. CDR3 in amino acids: CASSWGQGFDTEAFF. In DNA, the CDR3 is TGTGCCAGCAGTTGGGGACAGGGTTTTGACACTGAAGCTTTCTTT.

In the case of this clonotype: A single base separates this from a much larger clone, so it may be a read error. The rearrangement uses TRBV9 and TRBJ2-7; D remains unclear. The CDR3 is made up of 12 amino acids. CDR1 and CDR2 from the germline V gene are SGDLS and YYNGEE. CDR3: CSSSVDDYEQYF. Here the CDR3 DNA reads TGTTCCAGCAGCGTAGATGACTACGAGCAGTACTTC.

The chain uses TRBV2 and TRBJ2-7; D possibly uses TRBD1 or TRBD2 (5 bases each). V was clipped by 3 bases and J by 3 bases, with 15 bases between them. The CDR3 covers 15 residues. The germline V gene encodes CDR1 SNHLY and CDR2 FYNNEI. CDR3 sequence reads: CASSDLQDRGYEQYF. The CDR3 region has the DNA TGTGCCAGCAGTGACCTACAGGATCGGGGCTACGAGCAGTACTTC.

This clonotype was counted at least ten times. V is TRBV7-9 and J is TRBJ1-1, with TRBD1 as a possible D gene (5 bases). V dropped 5 bases and J dropped 2 bases, with 12 bases sitting between them. The germline V gene encodes CDR1 SEHNR and CDR2 FQNEAQ (reference sequence). The CDR3 runs 14 residues. The CDR3 DNA is TGTGCCAGCAGCCCCGGGACGCCCAACACTGAAGCTTTCTTT. Protein product: CASSPGTPNTEAFF.

Comment on this clonotype: No conserved phenylalanine or tryptophan is present at the end of the CDR3, so a read error is the likely explanation. The DNA is omitted, as the CDR3 cannot be located on it reliably, and the CDR3 follows TCRdb's listing. V is TRBV7-8 and J is TRBJ1-6; the table assigns TRBD1, which was not confirmed against the DNA. Germline assignment: CDR1 SGHVS and CDR2 FQNEAQ. The CDR3 has 9 amino acids, counting both end residues. The CDR3 region is CASSLGQGL.

The rearrangement joins TRBV10-3 to TRBJ2-3; D may be TRBD1 (5 bases). The germline V gene has CDR1 ENHRY and CDR2 SYGVKD. The CDR3 is made up of 13 amino acids. The ends were cut back, 2 bases at V and 7 bases at J, with 10 bases in the middle. The CDR3 region has the DNA TGTGCCATCAGTGAGACGGACAAAAATACGCAGTATTTT. It codes for CAISETDKNTQYF.

This clonotype was found many times. The chain combines TRBV4-1 with TRBJ1-5; no clear D gene. The CDR3 is 14 amino acids. Per the germline V gene, CDR1 is MGHRA and CDR2 is YSYEKL. V was shortened by 3 bases and J by 6 bases, with 12 bases between the two germline ends. Here the CDR3 reads CASSQALLVQPQHF. In DNA, the CDR3 is TGCGCCAGCAGCCAGGCACTCCTTGTTCAGCCCCAGCATTTT.

This clonotype has ten or more counts. The rearrangement joins TRBV14 to TRBJ2-5, with D unclear. Per germline, CDR1 SGHDN and CDR2 FVKESK. There are 14 residues in the CDR3. Trimming took 2 bases from V and 5 from J, leaving 12 bases between them. CDR3: CASSQTVFQETQYF. The CDR3 DNA follows: TGTGCCAGCAGCCAAACGGTGTTTCAGGAGACCCAGTACTTC.

Details on this clonotype: A much larger clone lies one base from this, so it may be a read error. The V call is TRBV6-6, the J call TRBJ1-3, with unresolved D. The CDR3 contains 11 residues. CDR1 is MNHNY, CDR2 SVGAGI, per germline (reference sequence). V lost 2 bases to trimming and J lost 8 bases, with 4 bases between them. CDR3 loop: CASSYPDTIYF. CDR3 sequence (DNA): TGTGCCAGCAGTTACCCCGACACCATATATTTT.

V usage is TRBV12-5 and J usage is TRBJ2-2; tentatively, D is TRBD2 (5 bases). The CDR3 length is 14 residues. Germline V lookup: CDR1 LGHNT, CDR2 FRNRAP. V shed 1 base and J shed 3 bases, with 6 bases lying between them. DNA for the CDR3: TGTGCTAGTGGTTTGGGAGGGTACACCGGGGAGCTGTTTTTT. Translated: CASGLGGYTGELFF.

This chain joins TRBV2 and TRBJ1-2, with no clear D. CDR1 is SNHLY, CDR2 FYNNEI, per germline. This CDR3 spans 12 amino acids. Deletions cut 7 bases from V and 6 bases from J, with 12 bases between. CDR3 residues: CASIWVADGYTF. The DNA of the CDR3 is TGTGCCAGCATTTGGGTGGCTGATGGCTACACCTTC.

This clonotype has at least ten counts. V and J are TRBV5-1 and TRBJ1-6; 12 bases fit TRBD1. Germline assignment: CDR1 SGHRS and CDR2 YFSETQ. The length of the CDR3 is 17 residues. With V trimmed by 1 base and J by 8 bases, 7 bases remained unmatched. The CDR3 reads CASSLLTGTGGDSPLHF. CDR3 nucleotide sequence: TGCGCCAGCAGCTTGCTGACCGGGACAGGGGGCGATTCACCCCTCCACTTT.

The gene calls are TRBV10-3 and TRBJ2-5; D remains unclear. Trimming left V 5 bases short and J 5 bases short, with 6 bases between. Germline V gene sequence: CDR1 ENHRY, CDR2 SYGVKD. The CDR3 runs to 11 residues. CDR3 sequence reads: CAISYGETQYF. The CDR3 DNA reads TGTGCCATCAGTTACGGCGAGACCCAGTACTTC.

The sample holds many counts of this clonotype. This chain links TRBV7-8 with TRBJ1-1; TRBD1 agrees at 7 bases. The germline V gene encodes CDR1 SGHVS and CDR2 FQNEAQ. V lost 3 bases and J lost 1; bases outside the gene matches: 11. The CDR3 length is 17 residues. The CDR3 coding sequence is TGTGCCAGCAGCTTTCCTACTCGGGGACAGACGAACACTGAAGCTTTCTTT. Its protein product is CASSFPTRGQTNTEAFF.

This clonotype showed up just once. The gene calls are TRBV11-2 and TRBJ2-5; 9 bases align to TRBD1. Germline V gives CDR1 SGHAT, CDR2 FQNNGV. CDR3 size: 14 residues. V trimming: 5 bases; J trimming: 5 bases; junction bases outside the gene matches: 6. The chain's CDR3 is CASSAGQGAETQYF. As DNA, the CDR3 is TGTGCCAGCAGCGCGGGACAGGGAGCGGAGACCCAGTACTTC.

This clonotype has a count of ten or more. This chain links TRBV6-2 or TRBV6-3 with TRBJ2-5; TRBD2 agrees at 9 bases. Germline CDR1 is MNHEY and CDR2 is SVGEGT. The J segment lost 0 bases and the V segment lost 6 bases, leaving 5 bases of the junction unmatched. The CDR3 is 15 amino acids. The CDR3 DNA reads TGTGCCAGCAGCCGGACTAGCGAGTACCAAGAGACCCAGTACTTC. Its translation is CASSRTSEYQETQYF.

This chain joins TRBV2 and TRBJ2-6; 7 nucleotides line up with TRBD1. V shed 7 bases and J 12 bases; nucleotides not matched to a gene: 6. CDR1 SNHLY and CDR2 FYNNEI come from the germline V gene. This CDR3 has 12 residues. For the CDR3, the DNA is TGTGCCAGCACGAAGGGGGCAGCCGTCCTGACTTTC. Its translation: CASTKGAAVLTF.

The chain joins TRBV6-5 to TRBJ2-7; the match to TRBD1 covers 7 bases. There are 14 residues in the CDR3. Germline V gene sequence: CDR1 MNHEY, CDR2 SVGAGI. The V and J ends lost 5 bases and 1 base, in that order; junction bases with no gene match: 5. In DNA, the CDR3 is TGTGCCAGCAGTCCCGACAGGGAATCCTACGAGCAGTACTTC. This encodes CASSPDRESYEQYF.

In DNA, the CDR3 is TGCAGTGCTAGAGATGGGCGGAACTCCTATAATTCACCCCTCCACTTT. It encodes CSARDGRNSYNSPLHF. The genes are TRBV20-1 and TRBJ1-6; unclear D gene. The CDR3 sequence is 16 residues long. The V end lost 0 bases, the J end lost 0 bases, and 9 bases lay between the germline ends. The germline V gene encodes CDR1 DFQATT and CDR2 SNEGSKA (reference sequence).

This clonotype was counted a few times. V usage is TRBV4-2 and J usage is TRBJ2-5; 8 nucleotides match TRBD2. The CDR3 length is 15 residues. After removal of 0 bases from V and 4 bases from J, the junction contained 4 bases not matched to a gene. The germline V gene has CDR1 LGHNA and CDR2 YNFKEQ. CDR3 protein: CASSQDREGGETQYF. CDR3 DNA sequence: TGTGCCAGCAGCCAAGACCGGGAGGGGGGAGAGACCCAGTACTTC.

This clonotype occurred many times. V is TRBV20-1 and J is TRBJ1-1, with D unresolved. Deletions cut 4 bases from V and 4 bases from J, with 13 bases between. CDR3 length: 13 amino acids. The germline CDR1 and CDR2 sequences are DFQATT and SNEGSKA (reference sequence). For the CDR3, the DNA is TGCAGTGCTAAAAGGCAGCCCTCCACTGAAGCTTTCTTT. This codes for CSAKRQPSTEAFF.